The 4 T cell receptor beta chains listed next were all sequenced from one sample in a study of cytomegalovirus exposure and HLA in healthy donors. Use of 60 Vbeta and 13 Jbeta primers characterized the PCR. TCRdb's table, derived via immunoSEQ multiplex PCR, lists solely in-frame clones and lacks some. The sample includes approximately 92,000 clones, over 70% of them seen just once. Sample: PBMCs. These receptors were obtained from a girl aged 2-10 years in good health and CMV-seropositive.

The chain recombines TRBV25-1 with TRBJ1-2; 7 bases are shared with TRBD1. Per the germline V gene, CDR1 is MGHDK and CDR2 is SYGVNS. V lost 1 base, J lost 6 bases, and 5 bases stayed unmatched. This CDR3 region has 14 residues. The CDR3 sequence: CASSEWGTDNGYTF. DNA of the CDR3: TGTGCCAGCAGTGAATGGGGGACAGATAATGGCTACACCTTC.

The V gene is TRBV10-3, the J gene TRBJ2-2; maybe TRBD2 (5 bases). The CDR3 has 15 residues. Trimming removed 2 bases from V and 4 bases from J, with 11 bases in between. CDR1 is ENHRY, CDR2 SYGVKD, per germline. The CDR3 here is CAISEMLGATGELFF. The CDR3 DNA reads as TGTGCCATCAGTGAGATGTTGGGAGCCACCGGGGAGCTGTTTTTT.

The chain uses TRBV7-9 and TRBJ2-2, with D perhaps TRBD1 (5 bases). The germline CDR1 and CDR2 sequences are SEHNR and FQNEAQ (reference sequence). Trimming left V 5 bases short and J 1 base short, with 14 bases between. This CDR3 has 16 residues. The CDR3 sequence: CASSPRQSKNTGELFF. The CDR3 nucleotides read TGTGCCAGCAGCCCAAGACAGAGTAAGAACACCGGGGAGCTGTTTTTT.

The chain recombines TRBV20-1 with TRBJ1-2, with 7 bases identical to TRBD1. This CDR3 has 11 amino acids. Germline loops: CDR1 DFQATT, CDR2 SNEGSKA (reference sequence). V shed 5 bases and J 3 bases; nucleotides not matched to a gene: 0. The CDR3 DNA reads as TGCAGTGCTGACAGGGACTATGGCTACACCTTC. It yields the protein CSADRDYGYTF.